This is a list of T cell receptor beta chains from one sample in a study of HIV-infected patients and healthy controls. TCRdb re-analysed the 5' RACE reads in MiXCR, keeping a single row per CDR3 protein. In the table there are about 18,000 distinct CDR3 sequences, approximately 9% of which are singletons. Sequences were derived from blood, sampled during antiretroviral therapy. These receptors were collected from an adult with HIV infection. The CDR3 runs from the conserved cysteine through the conserved F or W. Each record gives: CDR3 DNA, CDR3 protein, J gene, clone size, V gene, D gene. D genes are given only for firm matches. Not all rows give a size; the values are once, few, many and, for expanded clones, a class.

TGTGCCAGCAGCTGGGGGGGTCCCTACAATGAGCAGTTCTTC	CASSWGGPYNEQFF	TRBJ2-1	.	TRBV7-6	TRBD2
TGTGCCAGCAGCTTAGGTAGGGGGGGAGCCTACAATGAGCAGTTCTTC	CASSLGRGGAYNEQFF	TRBJ2-1	many	TRBV11-2	.
TGTGCCAGCAGCGTTGACAGGGGGAGTAATTCACCCCTCCACTTT	CASSVDRGSNSPLHF	TRBJ1-6	many	TRBV7-8	TRBD1
TGTGCCAGCAGTTCCTCAGAGAACACTGAAGCTTTCTTT	CASSSSENTEAFF	TRBJ1-1	many	TRBV6-6	.
TGCAGTGCCCCACAGGGGTGGGAGCAGTACTTC	CSAPQGWEQYF	TRBJ2-7	many	TRBV20-1	TRBD1
TGCAGTGCTATTGGCGGGGGAACTAGCACAGATACGCAGTATTTT	CSAIGGGTSTDTQYF	TRBJ2-3	few	TRBV20-1	TRBD2
TGTGCTAGCAGCCGGACTGGGCACCAAGAGACCCAGTACTTC	CASSRTGHQETQYF	TRBJ2-5	many	TRBV7-7	.
TGTGCCAGCAGCCTGGGACTAGCGGGAGAATTCGGGGAGCTGTTTTTT	CASSLGLAGEFGELFF	TRBJ2-2	many	TRBV3-1	TRBD2
TGCAGTGGGAAACAGGCGGCGGGAGCGTACGATACGCAGTATTTT	CSGKQAAGAYDTQYF	TRBJ2-3	medium-sized	TRBV20-1	TRBD2
TGTGCCAGCAGTTACGACCCCCGAGAGGAGTTCTTC	CASSYDPREEFF	TRBJ2-1	many	TRBV6-6	.
TGTGCTAGTGGTCTCCTCCCGGGACAGGAGCAGTTCTTC	CASGLLPGQEQFF	TRBJ2-1	many	TRBV12-5	TRBD1
TGTGCCAGCAGCCCTTCGTACGGAGGAGATACGCAGTATTTT	CASSPSYGGDTQYF	TRBJ2-3	.	TRBV14	.
TGTGCCAGCAGTCTCCCCCCAGGCGGACAGCCCCAGCATTTT	CASSLPPGGQPQHF	TRBJ1-5	many	TRBV28	.
TGTGCCAGCATAGAAGCGCTTTACAATGAGCAGTTCTTC	CASIEALYNEQFF	TRBJ2-1	many	TRBV2	.
TGTGCCAGCAGGGGCGGCGGCACAGATACGCAGTATTTT	CASRGGGTDTQYF	TRBJ2-3	many	TRBV7-3	.
TGTGCCAGCAGTGGGGGACTTCTCTCTGGGGCCAACGTCCTGACTTTC	CASSGGLLSGANVLTF	TRBJ2-6	many	TRBV2	.
TGTGCCAGCAGCCGAAGACAGGCTAGCTCCTACAATGAGCAGTTCTTC	CASSRRQASSYNEQFF	TRBJ2-1	many	TRBV7-2	.
TGTGCCAGCAGTTTTCAGGGGGCGGATGGCTACACCTTC	CASSFQGADGYTF	TRBJ1-2	many	TRBV27	TRBD1
TGCGCCAGCAGCTGGGACAGCTCCTACGAGCAGTACTTC	CASSWDSSYEQYF	TRBJ2-7	few	TRBV5-1	TRBD1
TGCAGTGCTAGAGATTCGAGCTTTGAGACCCAGTACTTC	CSARDSSFETQYF	TRBJ2-5	medium-sized	TRBV20-1	.
TGTGCCAGCAGTTACCGACAGGCCAATCAGCCCCAGCATTTT	CASSYRQANQPQHF	TRBJ1-5	many	TRBV28	.
TGTGCCAGCAGTTTAAACGGGGACAGCCAAAATGAGCAGTTCTTC	CASSLNGDSQNEQFF	TRBJ2-1	.	TRBV28	TRBD1
TGTGCCAGCAGCTCAGCAAGGGGGACTACTCTCGGAAACACCATATATTTT	CASSSARGTTLGNTIYF	TRBJ1-3	once	TRBV9	.
TGCGCCAGCAGACAGCTACAGGGGCCTAACCAAGAGACCCAGTACTTC	CASRQLQGPNQETQYF	TRBJ2-5	medium-sized	TRBV4-1	TRBD1
TGCAGCTCCGGACTGATGAACAACGTTTTCTTT	CSSGLMNNVFF	TRBJ1-1	.	TRBV20-1	.
TGTGCCACCAGCAGAATCCGGGACTCCTTGGGGGAGACCCAGTACTTC	CATSRIRDSLGETQYF	TRBJ2-5	.	TRBV15	.
TGCGCCAGCAGATCCGCTAGCGGGGGTACCTACGAGCAGTACTTC	CASRSASGGTYEQYF	TRBJ2-7	.	TRBV5-1	TRBD2
TGTGCCAGCAGCTCAACCCTTACCGGGACTAGCAAACAGACCCAGTACTTC	CASSSTLTGTSKQTQYF	TRBJ2-5	many	TRBV13	TRBD2
TGTGCCAGCAGTCCGGGACAGGTTCCCTACGAGCAGTACTTC	CASSPGQVPYEQYF	TRBJ2-7	.	TRBV27	TRBD1
TGTGCCAGCAGCTTAGTGGGGACCACGAATTCACCCCTCCACTTT	CASSLVGTTNSPLHF	TRBJ1-6	many	TRBV7-9	.
TGTGCCAGCAGCGGGCCTACCTACGAGCAGTACTTC	CASSGPTYEQYF	TRBJ2-7	.	TRBV6-5	.
TGTGCCAGCAGCCAAGCCCAGACCTACGAGCAGTACTTC	CASSQAQTYEQYF	TRBJ2-7	many	TRBV4-2	.
TGTGCCAGCAGCGTAGAAGTGGGGCCCTACTATGGCTACACCTTC	CASSVEVGPYYGYTF	TRBJ1-2	many	TRBV9	.
TGTGCCAGTAGTATTCTTGGACGGCCCAATGAGCAGTTCTTC	CASSILGRPNEQFF	TRBJ2-1	.	TRBV19	.
TGCAGCGTTTCCCCAACGGACTTCAACTATGGCTACACCTTC	CSVSPTDFNYGYTF	TRBJ1-2	many	TRBV29-1	.
TGTGCCAGCAGCTTTCCCCCCCCATACAATGAGCAGTTCTTC	CASSFPPPYNEQFF	TRBJ2-1	many	TRBV7-2	.
TGTGCCAGCGCCAGGGAGGACGAGGGGACCCAGTACTTC	CASAREDEGTQYF	TRBJ2-5	many	TRBV14	.
TGTGCCAGCAGTTTACTACTTCAGTCGGCCTACTCCTACAATGAGCAGTTCTTC	CASSLLLQSAYSYNEQFF	TRBJ2-1	many	TRBV28	.
TGTGCCAGCAGCGCACAGGGAAAGGGGTCCTACAATGAGCAGTTCTTC	CASSAQGKGSYNEQFF	TRBJ2-1	many	TRBV9	.
TGTGCCAGCAGCTTAGGACTAGCGGGCCACTTCACAGATACGCAGTATTTT	CASSLGLAGHFTDTQYF	TRBJ2-3	many	TRBV7-9	TRBD2
TGTGCCAGCTTGACCCAAGAGACCCAGTACTTC	CASLTQETQYF	TRBJ2-5	many	TRBV6-6	.
TGTGCCAGTAGTATACATGGGGACATAAATCAGCCCCAGCATTTT	CASSIHGDINQPQHF	TRBJ1-5	many	TRBV19	.
TGTGCCAGCAGTCGAGCGGGAACCTCTTTGATTAATGAAAAACTGTTTTTT	CASSRAGTSLINEKLFF	TRBJ1-4	many	TRBV28	.
TGTGCCAGCAGCTTAGGTCCATGGCAAGAGACCCAGTACTTC	CASSLGPWQETQYF	TRBJ2-5	many	TRBV7-9	.
TGTGCCAGCAGTGAACTAGCCTACAATGAGCAGTTCTTC	CASSELAYNEQFF	TRBJ2-1	medium-sized	TRBV28	.